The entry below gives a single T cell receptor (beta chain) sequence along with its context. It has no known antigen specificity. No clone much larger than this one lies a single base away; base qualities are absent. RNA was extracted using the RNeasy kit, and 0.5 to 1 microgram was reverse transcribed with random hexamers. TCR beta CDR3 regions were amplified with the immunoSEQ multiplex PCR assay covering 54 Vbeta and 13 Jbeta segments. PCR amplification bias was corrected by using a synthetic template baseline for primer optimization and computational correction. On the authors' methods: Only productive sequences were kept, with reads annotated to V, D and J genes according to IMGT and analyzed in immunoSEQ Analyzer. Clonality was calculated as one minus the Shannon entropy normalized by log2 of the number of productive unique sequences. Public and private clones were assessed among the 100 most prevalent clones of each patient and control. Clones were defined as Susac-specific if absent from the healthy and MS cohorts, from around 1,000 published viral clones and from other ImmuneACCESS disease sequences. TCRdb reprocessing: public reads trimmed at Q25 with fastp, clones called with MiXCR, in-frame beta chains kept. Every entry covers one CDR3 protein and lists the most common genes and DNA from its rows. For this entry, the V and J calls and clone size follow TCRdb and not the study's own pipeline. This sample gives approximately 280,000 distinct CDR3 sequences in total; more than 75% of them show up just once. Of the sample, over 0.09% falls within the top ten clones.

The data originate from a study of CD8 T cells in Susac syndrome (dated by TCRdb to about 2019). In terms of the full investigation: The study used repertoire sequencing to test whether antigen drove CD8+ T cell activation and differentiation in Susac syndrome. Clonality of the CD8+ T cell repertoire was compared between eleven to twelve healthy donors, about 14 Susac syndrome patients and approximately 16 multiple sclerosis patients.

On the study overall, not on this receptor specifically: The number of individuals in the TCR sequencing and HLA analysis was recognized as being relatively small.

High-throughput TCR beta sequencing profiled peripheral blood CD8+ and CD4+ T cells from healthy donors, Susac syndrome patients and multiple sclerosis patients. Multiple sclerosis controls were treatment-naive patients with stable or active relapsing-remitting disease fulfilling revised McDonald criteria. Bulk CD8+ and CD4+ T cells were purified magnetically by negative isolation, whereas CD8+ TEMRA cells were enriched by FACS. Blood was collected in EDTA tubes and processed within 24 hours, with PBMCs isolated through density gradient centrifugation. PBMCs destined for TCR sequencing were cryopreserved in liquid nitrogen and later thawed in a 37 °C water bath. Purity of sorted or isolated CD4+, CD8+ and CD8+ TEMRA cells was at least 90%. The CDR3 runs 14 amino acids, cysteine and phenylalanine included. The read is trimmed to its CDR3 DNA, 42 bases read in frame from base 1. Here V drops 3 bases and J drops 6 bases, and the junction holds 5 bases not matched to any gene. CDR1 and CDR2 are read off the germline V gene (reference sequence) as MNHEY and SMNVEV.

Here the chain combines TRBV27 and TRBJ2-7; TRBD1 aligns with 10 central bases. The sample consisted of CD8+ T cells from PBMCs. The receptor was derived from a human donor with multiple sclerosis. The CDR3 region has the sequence CASSFGTGAGEQYF. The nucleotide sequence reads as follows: TGTGCCAGCAGTTTCGGGACAGGGGCTGGCGAGCAGTACTTC.